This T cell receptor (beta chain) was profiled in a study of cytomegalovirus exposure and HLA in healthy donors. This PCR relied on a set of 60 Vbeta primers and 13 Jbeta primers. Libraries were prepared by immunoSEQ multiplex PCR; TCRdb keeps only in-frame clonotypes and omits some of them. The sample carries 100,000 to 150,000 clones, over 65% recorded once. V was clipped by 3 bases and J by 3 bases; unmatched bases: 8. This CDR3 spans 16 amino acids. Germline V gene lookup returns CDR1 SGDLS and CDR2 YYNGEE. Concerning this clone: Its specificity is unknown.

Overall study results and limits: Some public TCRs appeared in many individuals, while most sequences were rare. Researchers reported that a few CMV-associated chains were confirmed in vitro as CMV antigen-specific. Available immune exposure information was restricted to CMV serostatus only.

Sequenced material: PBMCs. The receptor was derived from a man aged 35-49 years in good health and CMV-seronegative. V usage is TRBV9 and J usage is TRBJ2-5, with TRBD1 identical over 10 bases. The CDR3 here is CASSGSRTGGKETQYF. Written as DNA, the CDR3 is TGTGCCAGCAGCGGCTCACGGACAGGGGGAAAAGAGACCCAGTACTTC.